This TCR beta chain was sequenced for a study of blood T cell repertoires in COVID-19 (TCRdb year 2020). A note on the overall study: Samples from collaborators originated in the United States, Italy and Spain and spanned both the acute and convalescent phases of COVID-19. The dataset comprised deeply sampled blood TCRbeta repertoires from subjects exposed to, actively infected with, or recovered from COVID-19. The samples were drawn from the first 160 participants of the ongoing ImmuneRACE study and from 950 to 1,500 subjects provided by 6 global collaborators. Where available, HLA class I and class II types were obtained from metadata supplied by the sample provider rather than from assay-based typing. The repertoires were released in a freely available public database meant as a resource for research on the immune response to SARS-CoV-2. Sample metadata almost always included a de-identified subject ID, COVID-19 status, age in years and sex. The material from the prospective study consisted of cDNA or gDNA derived from T cells, B-cell-depleted T cells, or PBMCs. The paper as a whole reports these results and caveats: How much clinical and demographic metadata was included differed by source and by participant, and the metadata was provided uncurated.

The immunoSEQ Assay, a bias-controlled multiplex PCR, was used to amplify TCRbeta CDR3 regions from genomic DNA. From the authors' description of their analysis: The number of nucleated cells in each sample was estimated by amplification of reference gene primers within the assay. To quantify the absolute abundance of each unique TCRbeta CDR3 rearrangement, sequence reads were collapsed and filtered. For each sample, productive Simpson clonality was calculated as the square root of Simpson's diversity index over productive rearrangements. The source is immuneACCESS, and TCRdb retained only in-frame sequences with V and J called. Part of the clones is not carried over; for the studies checked, unresolved V genes explain less than half of this, and the remainder is unexplained. V and J calls plus clone size are reproduced from that table; the DNA served to infer D and trimming. This sample has 250,000 to 300,000 clones in its table, and about 86% of those were observed once. The ten most abundant clones make up 3.4% of the sample.

With regard to this clone: There is no known antigen for this receptor. It has no much larger one-base neighbor in the sample; base qualities were not kept.

Enrolling through a virtual design, the prospective study's participants ranged in age from roughly 18 to 89 years and lived across approximately 25 United States geographic areas. In the prospective study, cohorts were assigned on the basis of participant-reported clinical history obtained from a screening survey and a study questionnaire. Recovered participants in ImmuneRACE Cohort 3 were defined as having two consecutive negative NP/OP PCR tests, clearance from a healthcare professional, or resolution of symptoms. Mobile phlebotomists in the prospective study collected whole blood, serum and a nasopharyngeal or oropharyngeal swab from every participant. Participants in the prospective study had the option to provide additional blood draws and questionnaires over an approximately 2-month period. Before DNA extraction, prospective study blood samples were shipped either frozen or at room temperature.

V is cut by 4 bases and J by 2 bases, and the space between the germline ends is 11 bases. Inclusive of the bounding cysteine and phenylalanine, the CDR3 is 14 residues long. Kept here is only the CDR3 DNA, which spans 42 bases and is read in frame from base 1. The germline V gene encodes CDR1 SGDLS and CDR2 YYNGEE. This TCR came from a man aged 50 to 59 who had recovered from COVID-19. The chain joins TRBV9 to TRBJ2-3; there is no confident call for the D gene. Sequenced: PBMCs or T cells enriched from blood (not recorded which). The nucleotide sequence reads TGTGCCAGCAGCCCCTACGCACCCACAGATACGCAGTATTTT. Its amino acids are CASSPYAPTDTQYF.